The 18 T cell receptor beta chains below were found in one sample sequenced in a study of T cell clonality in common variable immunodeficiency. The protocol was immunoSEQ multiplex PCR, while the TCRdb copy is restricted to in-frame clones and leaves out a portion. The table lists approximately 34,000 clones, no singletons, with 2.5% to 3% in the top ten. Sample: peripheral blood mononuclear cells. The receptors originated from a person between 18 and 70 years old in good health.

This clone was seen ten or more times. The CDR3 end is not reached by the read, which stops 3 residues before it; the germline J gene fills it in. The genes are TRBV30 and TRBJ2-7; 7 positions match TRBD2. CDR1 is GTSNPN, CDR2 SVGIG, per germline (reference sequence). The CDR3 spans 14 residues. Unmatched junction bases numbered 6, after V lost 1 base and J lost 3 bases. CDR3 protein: CAWSEGGTHYEQYF. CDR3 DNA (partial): TGTGCCTGGAGTGAGGGAGGGACTCACTACGAG. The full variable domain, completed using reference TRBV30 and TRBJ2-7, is SQTIHQWPATLVQPVGSPLSLECTVEGTSNPNLYWYRQAAGRGLQLLFYSVGIGQISSEVPQNLSASRPQDRQFILSSKKLLLSDSGFYLCAWSEGGTHYEQYFGPGTRLTVT.

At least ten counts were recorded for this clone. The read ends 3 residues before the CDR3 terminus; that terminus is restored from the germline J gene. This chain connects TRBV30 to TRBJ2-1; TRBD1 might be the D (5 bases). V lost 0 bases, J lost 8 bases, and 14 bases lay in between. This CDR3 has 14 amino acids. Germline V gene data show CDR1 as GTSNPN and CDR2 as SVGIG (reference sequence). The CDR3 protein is CAWSVSPGRYEQFF. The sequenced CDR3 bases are TGTGCCTGGAGTGTATCGCCAGGGCGGTATGAG.

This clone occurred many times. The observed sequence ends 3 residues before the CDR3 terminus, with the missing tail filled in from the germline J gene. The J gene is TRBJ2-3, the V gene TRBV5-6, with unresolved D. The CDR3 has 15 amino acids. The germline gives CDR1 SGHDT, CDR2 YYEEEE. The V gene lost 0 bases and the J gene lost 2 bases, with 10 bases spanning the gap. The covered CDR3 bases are TGTGCCAGCAGCTTGGCCACAGATCCCACAGATACG. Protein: CASSLATDPTDT. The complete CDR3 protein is CASSLATDPTDTQYF.

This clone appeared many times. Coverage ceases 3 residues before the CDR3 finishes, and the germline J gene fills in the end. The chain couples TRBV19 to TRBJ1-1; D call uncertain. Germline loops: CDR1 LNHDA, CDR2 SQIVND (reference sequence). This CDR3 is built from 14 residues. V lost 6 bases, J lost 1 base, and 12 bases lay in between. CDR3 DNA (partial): TGTGCCAGTAGCCGGTTGCAGGAGAACACTGAA. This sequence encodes CASSRLQENTE. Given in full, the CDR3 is CASSRLQENTEAFF.

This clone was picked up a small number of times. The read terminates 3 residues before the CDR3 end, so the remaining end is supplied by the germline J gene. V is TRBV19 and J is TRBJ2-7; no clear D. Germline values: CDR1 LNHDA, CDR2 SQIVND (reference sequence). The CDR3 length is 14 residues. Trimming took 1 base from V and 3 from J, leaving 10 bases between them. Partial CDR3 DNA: TGTGCCAGTAGTATAGGTTACCTAGGCTACGAG. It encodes CASSIGYLGYE. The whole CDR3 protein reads CASSIGYLGYEQYF.

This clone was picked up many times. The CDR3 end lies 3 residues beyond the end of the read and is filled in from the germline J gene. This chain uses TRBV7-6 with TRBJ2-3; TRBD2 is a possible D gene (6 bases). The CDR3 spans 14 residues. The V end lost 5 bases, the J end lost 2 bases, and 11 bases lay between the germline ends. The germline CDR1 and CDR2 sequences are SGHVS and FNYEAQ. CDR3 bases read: TGTGCCAGCAGCCTTAGCGGCAACACAGATACG. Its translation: CASSLSGNTDT. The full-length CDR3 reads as CASSLSGNTDTQYF. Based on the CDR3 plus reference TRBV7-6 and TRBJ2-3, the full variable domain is GAGVSQSPRYKVTKRGQDVALRCDPISGHVSLYWYRQALGQGPEFLTYFNYEAQQDKSGLPNDRFSAERPEGSISTLTIQRTEQRDSAMYRCASSLSGNTDTQYFGPGTRLTVL.

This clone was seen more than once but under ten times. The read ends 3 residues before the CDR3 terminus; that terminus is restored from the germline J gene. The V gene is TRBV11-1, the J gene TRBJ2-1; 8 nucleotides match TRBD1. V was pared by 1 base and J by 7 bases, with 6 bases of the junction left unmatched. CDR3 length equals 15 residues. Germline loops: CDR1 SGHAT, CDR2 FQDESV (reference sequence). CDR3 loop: CASSLVGTGGNEQFF. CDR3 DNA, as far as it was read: TGTGCCAGCAGCTTAGTAGGGACAGGCGGGAATGAG.

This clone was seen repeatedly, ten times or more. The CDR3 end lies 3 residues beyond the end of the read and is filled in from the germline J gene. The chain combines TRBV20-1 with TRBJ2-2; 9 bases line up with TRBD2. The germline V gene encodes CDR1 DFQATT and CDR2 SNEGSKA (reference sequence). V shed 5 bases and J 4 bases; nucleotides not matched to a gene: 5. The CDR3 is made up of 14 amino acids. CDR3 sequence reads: CSAPLAGTTGELFF. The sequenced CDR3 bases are TGCAGTGCTCCCCTAGCGGGGACCACCGGGGAG.

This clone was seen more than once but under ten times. The CDR3 region is CASTLRGSSQPQHF. The DNA read from the CDR3 is TGTGCCAGTACCCTAAGGGGGTCGAGTCAGCCC. The genes are TRBV19 and TRBJ1-5, with D possibly being TRBD1 (6 bases). The read gets to within 3 residues of the CDR3 end, and the germline J gene fills in the rest. CDR1 and CDR2 (germline): LNHDA, SQIVND (reference sequence). This CDR3 is built from 14 residues. The V end lost 7 bases, the J end lost 6 bases, and 16 bases lay between the germline ends.

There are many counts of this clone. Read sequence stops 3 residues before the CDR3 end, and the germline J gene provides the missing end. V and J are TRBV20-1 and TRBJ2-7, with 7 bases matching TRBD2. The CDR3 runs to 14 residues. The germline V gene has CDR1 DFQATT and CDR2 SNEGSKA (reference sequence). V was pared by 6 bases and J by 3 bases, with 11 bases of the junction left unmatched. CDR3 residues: CSAMRPSGYYEQYF. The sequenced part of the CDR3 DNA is TGCAGTGCCATGAGACCTAGCGGATACTACGAG.

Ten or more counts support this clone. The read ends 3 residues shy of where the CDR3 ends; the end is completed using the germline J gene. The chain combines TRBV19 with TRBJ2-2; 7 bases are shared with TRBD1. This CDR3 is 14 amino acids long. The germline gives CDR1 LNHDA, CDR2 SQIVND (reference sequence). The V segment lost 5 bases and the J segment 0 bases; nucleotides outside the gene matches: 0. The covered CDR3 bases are TGTGCCAGTAGTGGGACAGCGAACACCGGGGAG. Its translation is CASSGTANTGE. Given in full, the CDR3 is CASSGTANTGELFF.

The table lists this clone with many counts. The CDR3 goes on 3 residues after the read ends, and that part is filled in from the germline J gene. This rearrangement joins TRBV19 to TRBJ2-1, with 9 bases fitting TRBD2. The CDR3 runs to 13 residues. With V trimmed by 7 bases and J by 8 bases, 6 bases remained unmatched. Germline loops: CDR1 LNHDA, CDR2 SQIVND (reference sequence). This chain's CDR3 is CASTLAGKDEQFF. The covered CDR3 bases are TGTGCCAGTACTCTAGCGGGAAAAGATGAG.

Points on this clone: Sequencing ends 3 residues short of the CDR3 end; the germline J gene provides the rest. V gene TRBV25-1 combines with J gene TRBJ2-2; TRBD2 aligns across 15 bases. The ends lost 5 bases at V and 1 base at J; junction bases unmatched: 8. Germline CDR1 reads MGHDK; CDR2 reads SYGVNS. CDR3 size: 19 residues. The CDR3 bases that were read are TGTGCCAGCAGTCCTCCTATGGGACTAGCGGGAGGGAACACCGGGGAG. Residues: CASSPPMGLAGGNTGE. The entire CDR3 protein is CASSPPMGLAGGNTGELFF.

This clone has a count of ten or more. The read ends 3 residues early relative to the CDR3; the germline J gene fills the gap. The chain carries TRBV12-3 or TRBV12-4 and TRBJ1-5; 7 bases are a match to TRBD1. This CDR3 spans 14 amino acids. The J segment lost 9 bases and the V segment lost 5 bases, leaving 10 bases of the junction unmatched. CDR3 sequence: CASSRDWDSSPQHF. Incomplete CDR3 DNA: TGTGCCAGCAGTCGAGACTGGGACAGCTCGCCC.

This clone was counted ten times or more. The CDR3 reads CASSRGTYRNTEAFF. CDR3 DNA (partial): TGTGCCAGTAGTAGAGGGACTTACCGAAACACTGAA. V and J are TRBV19 and TRBJ1-1; tentative D call: TRBD1 (5 bases). From the germline J gene comes the end of the CDR3, since the read stops 3 residues before it. Germline V gene sequence: CDR1 LNHDA, CDR2 SQIVND (reference sequence). V lost 4 bases to trimming and J lost 2 bases, with 14 bases between them. This CDR3 comprises 15 residues. The variable domain in full, completed from reference TRBV19 and TRBJ1-1, reads DGGITQSPKYLFRKEGQNVTLSCEQNLNHDAMYWYRQDPGQGLRLIYYSQIVNDFQKGDIAEGYSVSREKKESFPLTVTSAQKNPTAFYLCASSRGTYRNTEAFFGQGTRLTVV.

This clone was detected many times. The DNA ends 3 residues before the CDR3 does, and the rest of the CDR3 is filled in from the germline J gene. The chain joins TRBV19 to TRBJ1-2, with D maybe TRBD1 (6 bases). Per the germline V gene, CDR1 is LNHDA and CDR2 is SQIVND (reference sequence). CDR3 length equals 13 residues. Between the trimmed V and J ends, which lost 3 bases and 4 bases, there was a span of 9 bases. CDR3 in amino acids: CASSIGQPYGYTF. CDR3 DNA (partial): TGTGCCAGTAGTATCGGACAGCCCTATGGC. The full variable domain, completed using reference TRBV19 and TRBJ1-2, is DGGITQSPKYLFRKEGQNVTLSCEQNLNHDAMYWYRQDPGQGLRLIYYSQIVNDFQKGDIAEGYSVSREKKESFPLTVTSAQKNPTAFYLCASSIGQPYGYTFGSGTRLTVV.

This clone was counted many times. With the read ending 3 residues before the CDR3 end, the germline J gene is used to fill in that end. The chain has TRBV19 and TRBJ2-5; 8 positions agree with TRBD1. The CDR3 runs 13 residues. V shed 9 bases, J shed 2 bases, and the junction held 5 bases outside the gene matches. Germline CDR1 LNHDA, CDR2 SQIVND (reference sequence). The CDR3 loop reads CARDRALQETQYF. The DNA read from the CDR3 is TGTGCCAGGGACAGGGCGTTACAAGAGACC.

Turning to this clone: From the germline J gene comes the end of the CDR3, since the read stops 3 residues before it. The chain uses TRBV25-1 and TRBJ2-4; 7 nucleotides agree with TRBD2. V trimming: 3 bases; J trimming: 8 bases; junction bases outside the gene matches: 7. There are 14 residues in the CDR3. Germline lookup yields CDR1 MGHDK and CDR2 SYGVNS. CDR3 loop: CASSDRPGRDIQYF. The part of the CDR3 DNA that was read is TGTGCCAGCAGTGATCGGCCAGGGAGGGACATT.